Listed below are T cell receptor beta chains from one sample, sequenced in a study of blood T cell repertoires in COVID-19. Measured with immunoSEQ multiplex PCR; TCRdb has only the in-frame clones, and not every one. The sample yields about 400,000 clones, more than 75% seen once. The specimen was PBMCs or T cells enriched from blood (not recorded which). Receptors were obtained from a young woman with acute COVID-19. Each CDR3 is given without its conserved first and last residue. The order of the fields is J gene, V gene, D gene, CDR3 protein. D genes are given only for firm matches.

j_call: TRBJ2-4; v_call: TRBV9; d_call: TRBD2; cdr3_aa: ASSVSGAGDIQY
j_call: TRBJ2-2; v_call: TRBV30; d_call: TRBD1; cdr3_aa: AWSVRRGHGELF
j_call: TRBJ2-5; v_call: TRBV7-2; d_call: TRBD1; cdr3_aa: ASSLRRTGGETQY
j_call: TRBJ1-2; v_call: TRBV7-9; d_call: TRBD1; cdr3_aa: ASSGTGDGYT
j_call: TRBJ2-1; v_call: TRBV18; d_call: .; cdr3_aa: ASSPYRVALSYNEQF
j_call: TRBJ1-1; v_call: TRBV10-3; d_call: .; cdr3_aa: AIRSGVGAEAF
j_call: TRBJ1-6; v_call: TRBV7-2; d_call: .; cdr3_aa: ASSSTDSSYNSPLH
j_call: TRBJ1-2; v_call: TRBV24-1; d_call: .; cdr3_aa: ATSQGNYGYT
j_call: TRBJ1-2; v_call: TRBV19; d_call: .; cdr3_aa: ASSVSRGRGGYT
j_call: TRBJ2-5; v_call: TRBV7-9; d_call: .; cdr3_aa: ASSLVPQAGGETQY
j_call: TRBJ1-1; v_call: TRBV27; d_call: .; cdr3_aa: ASRWDIRNTEAF
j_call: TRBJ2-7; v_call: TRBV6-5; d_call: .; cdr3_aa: ASSPSTGNEQY
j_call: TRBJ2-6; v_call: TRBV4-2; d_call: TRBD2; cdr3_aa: ASSQAPAWGGSSGANVLT
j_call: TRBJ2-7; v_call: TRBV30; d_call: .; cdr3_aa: AWSVQAGSYEQY
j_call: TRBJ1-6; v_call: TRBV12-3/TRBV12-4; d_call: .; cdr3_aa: ASREQGSSPLH
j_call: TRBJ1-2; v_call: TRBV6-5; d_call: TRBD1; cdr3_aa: ASSFQQGAPYGYT
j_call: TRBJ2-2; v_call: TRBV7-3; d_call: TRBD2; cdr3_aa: ASSSSGGPGTGELF
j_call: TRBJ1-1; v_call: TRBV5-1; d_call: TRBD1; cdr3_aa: ASSSMTGGGTEAF
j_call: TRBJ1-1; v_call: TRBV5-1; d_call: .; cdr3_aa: ASSITGSTEAF
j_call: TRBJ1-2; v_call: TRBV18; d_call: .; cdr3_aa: ASSRASGALNYGYT
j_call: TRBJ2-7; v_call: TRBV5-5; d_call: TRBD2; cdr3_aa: ASSLDLAGVHAYEQY
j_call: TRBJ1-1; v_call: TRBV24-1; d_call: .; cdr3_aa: ATSEGASTEAF
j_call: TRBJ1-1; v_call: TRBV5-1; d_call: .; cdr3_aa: ASSLLQGLENTEAF
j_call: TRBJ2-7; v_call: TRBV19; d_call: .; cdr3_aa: ASSISMGVYEQY
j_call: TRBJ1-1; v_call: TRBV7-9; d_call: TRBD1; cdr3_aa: ASKSDRQNTEAF
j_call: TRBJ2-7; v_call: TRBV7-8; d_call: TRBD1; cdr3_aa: ASSLSGTGFYEQY
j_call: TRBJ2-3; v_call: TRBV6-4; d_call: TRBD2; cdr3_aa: ASSDSGGGTTDTQY
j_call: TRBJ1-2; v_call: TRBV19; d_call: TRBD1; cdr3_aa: ASTGGAGNYGYT
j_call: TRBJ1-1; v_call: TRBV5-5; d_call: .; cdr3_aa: ASSPQNLNTEAF
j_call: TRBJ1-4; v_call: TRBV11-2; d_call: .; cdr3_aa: ASSLSTGWGNEKLF
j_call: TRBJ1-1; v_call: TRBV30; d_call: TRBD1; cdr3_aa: AGRQGFNTEAF
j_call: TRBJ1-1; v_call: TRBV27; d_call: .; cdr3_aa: ASSEGGLNTEAF
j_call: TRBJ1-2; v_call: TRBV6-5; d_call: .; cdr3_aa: ASSTPKGSSGGYT
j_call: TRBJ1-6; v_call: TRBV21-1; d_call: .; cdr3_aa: ASSKLDRGKTNPSSYNSPLH
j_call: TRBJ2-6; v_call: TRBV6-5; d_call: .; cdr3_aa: ASRSGFSGANVLT
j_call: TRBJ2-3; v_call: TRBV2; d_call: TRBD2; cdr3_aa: ASTTGTSGGADTQY
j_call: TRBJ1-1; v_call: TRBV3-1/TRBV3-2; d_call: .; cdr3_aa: ASSQIDRQPEAF
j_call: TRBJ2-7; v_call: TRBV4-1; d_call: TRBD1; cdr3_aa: ASSQRQGNYEQY
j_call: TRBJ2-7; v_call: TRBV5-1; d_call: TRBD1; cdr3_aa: ASSKGQGETYEQY
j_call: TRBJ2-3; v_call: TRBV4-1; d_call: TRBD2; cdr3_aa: ASSPARTSGGIDTQY
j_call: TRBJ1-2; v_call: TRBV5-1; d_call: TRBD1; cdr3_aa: ASSDREGYGYT
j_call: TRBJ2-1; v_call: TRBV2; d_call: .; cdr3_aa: ASNEGGLGGNEQF
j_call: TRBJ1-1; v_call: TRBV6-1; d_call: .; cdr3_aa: ASSEAISGTLNTEAF
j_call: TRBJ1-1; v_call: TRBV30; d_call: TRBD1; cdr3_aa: AWTHDRGDTEAF
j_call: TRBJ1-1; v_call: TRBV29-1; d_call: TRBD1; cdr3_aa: SVEGPRGSTEAF
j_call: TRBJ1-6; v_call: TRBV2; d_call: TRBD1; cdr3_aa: ASSYGQGSGSPLH
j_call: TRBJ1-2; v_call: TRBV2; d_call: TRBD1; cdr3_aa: ASSPRTGGAGGYT
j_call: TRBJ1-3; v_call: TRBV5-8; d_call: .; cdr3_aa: ASSSWGRFSGNTIY
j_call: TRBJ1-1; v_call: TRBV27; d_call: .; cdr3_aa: ASAGGGMNTEAF
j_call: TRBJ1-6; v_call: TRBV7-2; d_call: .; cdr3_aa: ASSDLGGSSPLH
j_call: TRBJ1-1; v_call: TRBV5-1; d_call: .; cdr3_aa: ASSLRHMNTEAF
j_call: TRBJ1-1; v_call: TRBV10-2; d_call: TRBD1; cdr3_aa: ASRTGGGTEAF
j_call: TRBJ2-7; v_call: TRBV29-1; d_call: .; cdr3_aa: SVAFFPGQIYEQY